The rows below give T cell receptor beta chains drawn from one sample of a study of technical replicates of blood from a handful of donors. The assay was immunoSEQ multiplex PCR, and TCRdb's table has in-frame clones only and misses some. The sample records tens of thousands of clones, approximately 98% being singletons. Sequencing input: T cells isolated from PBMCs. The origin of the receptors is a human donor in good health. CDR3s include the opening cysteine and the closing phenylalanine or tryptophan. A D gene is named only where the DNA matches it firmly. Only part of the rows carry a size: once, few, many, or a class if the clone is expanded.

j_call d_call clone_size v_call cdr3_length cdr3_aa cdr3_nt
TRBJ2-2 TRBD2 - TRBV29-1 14 CSVEREGNTGELFF TGCAGCGTTGAGCGGGAGGGGAACACCGGGGAGCTGTTTTTT
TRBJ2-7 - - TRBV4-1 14 CASSQDSRGYEQYF TGCGCCAGCAGCCAAGATTCTAGGGGCTACGAGCAGTACTTC
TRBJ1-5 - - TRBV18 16 CASSPGQGRSNQPQHF TGTGCCAGCTCACCCGGGCAGGGTCGTAGCAATCAGCCCCAGCATTTT
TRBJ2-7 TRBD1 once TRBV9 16 CASSPPIGQGVYEQYF TGTGCCAGCAGCCCCCCTATAGGACAGGGGGTTTACGAGCAGTACTTC
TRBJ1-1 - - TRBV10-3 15 CAISDPQAGRKEAFF TGTGCCATCAGTGACCCGCAGGCGGGGCGCAAAGAAGCTTTCTTT
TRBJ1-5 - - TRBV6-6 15 CASSAREGGFQPQHF TGTGCCAGCAGTGCCAGGGAAGGGGGTTTTCAGCCCCAGCATTTT
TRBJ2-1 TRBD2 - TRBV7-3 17 CASSPGTSGSPYNEQFF TGTGCCAGCAGCCCAGGGACTAGCGGGAGTCCCTACAATGAGCAGTTCTTC
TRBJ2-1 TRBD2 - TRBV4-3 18 CASSLPGDTSGRDNEQFF TGCGCCAGCAGCCTCCCCGGCGATACTAGCGGGAGGGACAATGAGCAGTTCTTC
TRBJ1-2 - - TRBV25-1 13 CASSAREGHGYTF TGTGCCAGCAGTGCCCGGGAAGGCCATGGCTACACCTTC
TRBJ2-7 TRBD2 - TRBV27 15 CARDGTSGIPNEQYF TGTGCCAGGGACGGGACTAGCGGGATCCCGAACGAGCAGTACTTC
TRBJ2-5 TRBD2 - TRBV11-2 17 CASSGGGGLAGVETQYF TGTGCCAGCAGCGGGGGTGGAGGACTAGCGGGAGTGGAGACCCAGTACTTC
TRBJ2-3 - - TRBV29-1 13 CSVREGGGDTQYF TGCAGCGTTCGCGAGGGCGGAGGAGATACGCAGTATTTT
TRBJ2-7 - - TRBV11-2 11 CASSLDRGQYF TGTGCCAGCAGCTTAGATCGGGGGCAGTACTTC
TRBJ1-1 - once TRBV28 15 CASSLVRAGFTEAFF TGTGCCAGCAGTTTGGTCAGGGCAGGATTCACTGAAGCTTTCTTT
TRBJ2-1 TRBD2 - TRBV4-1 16 CASSQGGLAGENEQFF TGCGCCAGCAGCCAAGGGGGACTAGCGGGAGAGAATGAGCAGTTCTTC